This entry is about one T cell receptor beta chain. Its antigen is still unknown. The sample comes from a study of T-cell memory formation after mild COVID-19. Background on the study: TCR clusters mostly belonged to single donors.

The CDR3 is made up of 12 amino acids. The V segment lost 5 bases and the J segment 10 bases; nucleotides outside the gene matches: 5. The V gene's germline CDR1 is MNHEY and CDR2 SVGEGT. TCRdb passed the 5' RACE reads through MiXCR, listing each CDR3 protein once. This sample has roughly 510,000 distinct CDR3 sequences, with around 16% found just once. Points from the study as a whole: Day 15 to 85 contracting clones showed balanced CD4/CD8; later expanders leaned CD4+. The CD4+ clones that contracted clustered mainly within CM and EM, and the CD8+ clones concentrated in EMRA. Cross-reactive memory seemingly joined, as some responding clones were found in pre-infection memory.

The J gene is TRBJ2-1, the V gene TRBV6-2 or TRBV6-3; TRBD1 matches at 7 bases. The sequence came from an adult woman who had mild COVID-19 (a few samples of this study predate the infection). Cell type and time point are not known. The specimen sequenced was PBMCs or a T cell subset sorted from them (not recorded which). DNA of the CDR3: TGTGCCAGCAGTAAGACAGGGTACGAGCAGTTCTTC. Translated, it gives CASSKTGYEQFF.